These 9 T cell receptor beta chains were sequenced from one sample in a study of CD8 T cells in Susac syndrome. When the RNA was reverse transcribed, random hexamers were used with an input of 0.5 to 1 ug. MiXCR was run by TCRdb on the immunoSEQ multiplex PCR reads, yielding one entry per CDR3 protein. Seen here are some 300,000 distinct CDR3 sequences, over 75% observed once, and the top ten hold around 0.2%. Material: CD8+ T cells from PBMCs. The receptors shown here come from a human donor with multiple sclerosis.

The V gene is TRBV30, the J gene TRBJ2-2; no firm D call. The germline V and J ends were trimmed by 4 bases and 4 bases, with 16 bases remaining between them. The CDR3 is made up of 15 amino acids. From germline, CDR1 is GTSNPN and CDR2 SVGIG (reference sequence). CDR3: CAWTPGPWSTGELFF. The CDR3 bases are TGTGCCTGGACTCCAGGCCCCTGGAGCACCGGGGAGCTGTTTTTT.

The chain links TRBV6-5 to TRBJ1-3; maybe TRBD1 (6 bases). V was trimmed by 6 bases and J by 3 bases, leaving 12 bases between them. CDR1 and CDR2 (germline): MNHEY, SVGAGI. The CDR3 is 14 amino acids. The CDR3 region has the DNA TGTGCCAGCAGACAACAGGGTAGTGGAAACACCATATATTTT. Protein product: CASRQQGSGNTIYF.

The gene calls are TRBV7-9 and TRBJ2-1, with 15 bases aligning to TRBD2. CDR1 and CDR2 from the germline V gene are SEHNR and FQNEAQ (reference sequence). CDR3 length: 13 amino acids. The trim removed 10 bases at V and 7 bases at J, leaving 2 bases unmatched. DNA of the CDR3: TGTGCCACCGGGACTAGCGGGAGGAATGAGCAGTTCTTC. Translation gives CATGTSGRNEQFF.

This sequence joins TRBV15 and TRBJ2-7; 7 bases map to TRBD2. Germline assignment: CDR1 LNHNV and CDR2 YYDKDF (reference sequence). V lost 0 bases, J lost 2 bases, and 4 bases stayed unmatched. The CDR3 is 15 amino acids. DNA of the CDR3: TGTGCCACCAGCAGAGAGAAGCGGGGAGCCTACGAGCAGTACTTC. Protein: CATSREKRGAYEQYF. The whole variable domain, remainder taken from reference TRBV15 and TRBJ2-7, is DAMVIQNPRYQVTQFGKPVTLSCSQTLNHNVMYWYQQKSSQAPKLLFHYYDKDFNNEADTPDNFQSRRPNTSFCFLDIRSPGLGDTAMYLCATSREKRGAYEQYFGPGTRLTVT.

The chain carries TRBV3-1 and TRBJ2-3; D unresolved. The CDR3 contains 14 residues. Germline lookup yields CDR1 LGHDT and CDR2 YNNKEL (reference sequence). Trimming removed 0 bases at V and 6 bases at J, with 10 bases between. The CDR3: CASSQDGSLDTQYF. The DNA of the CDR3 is TGTGCCAGCAGCCAAGACGGCAGCTTGGATACGCAGTATTTT.

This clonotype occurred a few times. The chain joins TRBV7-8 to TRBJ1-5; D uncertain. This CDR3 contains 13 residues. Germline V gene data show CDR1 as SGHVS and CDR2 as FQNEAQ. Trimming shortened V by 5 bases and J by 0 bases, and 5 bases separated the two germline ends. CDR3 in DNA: TGTGCCAGCAGCGTTACTAGCAATCAGCCCCAGCATTTT. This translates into CASSVTSNQPQHF.

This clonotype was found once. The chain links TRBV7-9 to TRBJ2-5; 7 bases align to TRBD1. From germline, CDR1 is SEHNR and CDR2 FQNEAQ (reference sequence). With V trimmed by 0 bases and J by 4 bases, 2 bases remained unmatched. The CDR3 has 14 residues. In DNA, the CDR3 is TGTGCCAGCAGCTTAGCCGGGACAGCAGAGACCCAGTACTTC. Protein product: CASSLAGTAETQYF.

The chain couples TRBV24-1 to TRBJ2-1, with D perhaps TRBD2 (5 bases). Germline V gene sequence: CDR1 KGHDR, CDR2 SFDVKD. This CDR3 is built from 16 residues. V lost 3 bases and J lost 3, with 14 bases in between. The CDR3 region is CATSDLYHGNYNEQFF. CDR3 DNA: TGTGCCACCAGTGATCTATACCACGGGAACTACAATGAGCAGTTCTTC.

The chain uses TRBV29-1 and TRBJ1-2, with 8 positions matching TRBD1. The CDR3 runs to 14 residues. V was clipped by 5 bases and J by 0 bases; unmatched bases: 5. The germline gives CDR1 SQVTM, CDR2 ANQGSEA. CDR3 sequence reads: CSVWGQVSNYGYTF. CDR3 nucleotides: TGCAGCGTTTGGGGACAGGTCTCTAACTATGGCTACACCTTC.